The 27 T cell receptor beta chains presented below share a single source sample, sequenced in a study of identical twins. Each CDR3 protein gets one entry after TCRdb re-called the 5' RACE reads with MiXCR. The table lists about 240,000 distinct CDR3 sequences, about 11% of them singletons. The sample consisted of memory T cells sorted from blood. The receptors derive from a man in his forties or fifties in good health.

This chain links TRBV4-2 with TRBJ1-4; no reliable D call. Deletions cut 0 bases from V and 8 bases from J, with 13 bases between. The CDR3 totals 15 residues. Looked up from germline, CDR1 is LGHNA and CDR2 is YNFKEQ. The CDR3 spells CASSQDQVNREKLFF. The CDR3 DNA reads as TGTGCCAGCAGCCAAGATCAGGTCAATCGGGAAAAACTGTTTTTT.

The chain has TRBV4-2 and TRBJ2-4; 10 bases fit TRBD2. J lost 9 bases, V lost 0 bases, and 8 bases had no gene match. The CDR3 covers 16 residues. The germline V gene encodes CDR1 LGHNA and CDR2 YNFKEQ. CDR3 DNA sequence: TGTGCCAGCAGCCAAGACCAACTAGCGGGGTCTGGCATTCAGTACTTC. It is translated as CASSQDQLAGSGIQYF.

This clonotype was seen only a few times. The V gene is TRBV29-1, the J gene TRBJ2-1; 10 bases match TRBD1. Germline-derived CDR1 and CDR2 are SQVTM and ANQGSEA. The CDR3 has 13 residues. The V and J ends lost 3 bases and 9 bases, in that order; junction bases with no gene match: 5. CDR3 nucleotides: TGCAGCGTTGATGGGACAGGGGTCGGTGAGCAGTTCTTC. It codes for CSVDGTGVGEQFF.

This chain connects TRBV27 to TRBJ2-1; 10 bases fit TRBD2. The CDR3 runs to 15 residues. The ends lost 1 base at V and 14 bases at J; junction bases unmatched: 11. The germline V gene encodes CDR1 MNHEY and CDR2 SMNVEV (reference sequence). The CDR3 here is CASSLWGVEREGEFF. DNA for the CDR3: TGTGCCAGCAGTTTATGGGGGGTGGAGCGGGAGGGGGAGTTCTTC.

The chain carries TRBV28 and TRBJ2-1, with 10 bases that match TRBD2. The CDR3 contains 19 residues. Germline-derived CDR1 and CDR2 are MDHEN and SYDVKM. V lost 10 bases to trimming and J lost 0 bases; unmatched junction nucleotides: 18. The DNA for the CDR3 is TGTGCCACCTTAGGACAGAGTCGAATAGCGGGAGGCTCCTACAATGAGCAGTTCTTC. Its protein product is CATLGQSRIAGGSYNEQFF.

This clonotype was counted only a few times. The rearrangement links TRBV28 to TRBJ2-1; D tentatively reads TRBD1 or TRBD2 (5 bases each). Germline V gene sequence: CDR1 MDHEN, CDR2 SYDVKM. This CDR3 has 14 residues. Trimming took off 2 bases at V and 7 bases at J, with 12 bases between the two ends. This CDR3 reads CASSLGGPRNEQFF. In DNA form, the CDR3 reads TGTGCCAGCAGTTTAGGGGGTCCCAGAAATGAGCAGTTCTTC. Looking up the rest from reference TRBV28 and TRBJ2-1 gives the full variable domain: DVKVTQSSRYLVKRTGEKVFLECVQDMDHENMFWYRQDPGLGLRLIYFSYDVKMKEKGDIPEGYSVSREKKERFSLILESASTNQTSMYLCASSLGGPRNEQFFGPGTRLTVL.

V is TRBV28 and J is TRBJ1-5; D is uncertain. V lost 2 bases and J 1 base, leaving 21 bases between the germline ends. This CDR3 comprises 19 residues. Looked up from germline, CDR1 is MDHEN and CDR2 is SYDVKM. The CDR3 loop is CASSLIALYGSDSNQPQHF. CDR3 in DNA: TGTGCCAGCAGTTTAATTGCACTTTATGGCAGTGACAGCAATCAGCCCCAGCATTTT.

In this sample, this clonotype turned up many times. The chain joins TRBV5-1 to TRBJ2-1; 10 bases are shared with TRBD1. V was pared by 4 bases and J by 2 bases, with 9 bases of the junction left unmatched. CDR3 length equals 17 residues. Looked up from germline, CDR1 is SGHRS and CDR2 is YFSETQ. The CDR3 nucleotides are TGCGCCAGCAGCCGGACAGGGGGGCAAAGGCCCTACAATGAGCAGTTCTTC. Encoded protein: CASSRTGGQRPYNEQFF.

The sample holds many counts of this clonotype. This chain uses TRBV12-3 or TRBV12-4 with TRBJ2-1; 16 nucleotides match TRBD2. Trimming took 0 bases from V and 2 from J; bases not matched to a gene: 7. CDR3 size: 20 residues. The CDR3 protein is CASSLAPGLAGGSAYNEQFF. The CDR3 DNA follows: TGTGCCAGCAGTTTAGCCCCGGGACTAGCGGGAGGGTCCGCCTACAATGAGCAGTTCTTC.

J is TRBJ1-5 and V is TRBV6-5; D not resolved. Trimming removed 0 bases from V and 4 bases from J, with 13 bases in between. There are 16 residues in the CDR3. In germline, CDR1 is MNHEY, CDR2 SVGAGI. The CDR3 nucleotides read TGTGCCAGCAGTTACTCAACGGGAGTCCTTAATCAGCCCCAGCATTTT. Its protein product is CASSYSTGVLNQPQHF.

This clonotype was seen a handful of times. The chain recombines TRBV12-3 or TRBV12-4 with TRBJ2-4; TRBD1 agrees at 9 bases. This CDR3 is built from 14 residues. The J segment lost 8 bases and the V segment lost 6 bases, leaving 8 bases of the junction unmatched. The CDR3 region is CASSNRGLGDIQYF. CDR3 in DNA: TGTGCCAGCAGCAACAGGGGGCTAGGGGACATTCAGTACTTC.

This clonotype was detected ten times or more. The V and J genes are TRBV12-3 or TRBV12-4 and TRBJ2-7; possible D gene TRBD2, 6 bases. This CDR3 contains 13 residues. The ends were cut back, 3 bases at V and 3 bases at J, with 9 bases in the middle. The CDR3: CASSFGGGYEQYF. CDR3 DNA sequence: TGTGCCAGCAGTTTCGGGGGAGGCTACGAGCAGTACTTC.

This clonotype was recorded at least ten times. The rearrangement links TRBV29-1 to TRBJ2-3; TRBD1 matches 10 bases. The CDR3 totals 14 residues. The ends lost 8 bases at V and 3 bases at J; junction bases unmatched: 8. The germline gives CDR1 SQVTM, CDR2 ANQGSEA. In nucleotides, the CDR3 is TGCAGCACCTCGACAGGGGGCGGGACAGATACGCAGTATTTT. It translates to CSTSTGGGTDTQYF.

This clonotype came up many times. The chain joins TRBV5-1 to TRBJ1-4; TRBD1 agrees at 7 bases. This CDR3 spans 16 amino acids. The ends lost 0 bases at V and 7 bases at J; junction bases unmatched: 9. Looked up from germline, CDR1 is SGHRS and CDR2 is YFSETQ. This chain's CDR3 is CASSLASGTAGEKLFF. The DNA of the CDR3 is TGCGCCAGCAGCTTGGCGTCCGGGACAGCGGGTGAAAAACTGTTTTTT.

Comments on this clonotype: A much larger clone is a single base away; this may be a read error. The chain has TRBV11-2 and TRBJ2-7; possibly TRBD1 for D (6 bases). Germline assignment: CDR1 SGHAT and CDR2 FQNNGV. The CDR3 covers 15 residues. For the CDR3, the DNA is TGTGCCACCAGCTTAGATTTCGGACAGTCCTACGAGCAGTACTTC. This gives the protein CATSLDFGQSYEQYF.

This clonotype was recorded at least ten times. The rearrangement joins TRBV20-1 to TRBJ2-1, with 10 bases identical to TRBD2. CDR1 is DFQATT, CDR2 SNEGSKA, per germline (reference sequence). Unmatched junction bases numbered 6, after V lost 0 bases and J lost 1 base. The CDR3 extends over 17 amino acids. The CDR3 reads CSARDPSGRFSYNEQFF. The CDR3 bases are TGCAGTGCTAGAGATCCTAGCGGGAGATTTTCCTACAATGAGCAGTTCTTC.

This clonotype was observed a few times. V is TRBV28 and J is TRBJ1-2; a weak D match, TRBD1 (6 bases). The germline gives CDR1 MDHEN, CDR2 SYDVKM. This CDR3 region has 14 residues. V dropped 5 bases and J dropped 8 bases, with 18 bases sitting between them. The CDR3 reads CASSPALTGSGYTF. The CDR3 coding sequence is TGTGCCAGCAGTCCCGCCCTTACAGGGTCCGGCTACACCTTC.

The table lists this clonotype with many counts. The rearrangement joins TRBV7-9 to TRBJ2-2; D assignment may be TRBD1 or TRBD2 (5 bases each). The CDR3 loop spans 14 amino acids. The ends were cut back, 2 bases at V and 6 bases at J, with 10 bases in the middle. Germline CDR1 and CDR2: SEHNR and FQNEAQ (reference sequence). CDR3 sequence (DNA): TGTGCCAGCAGCTTAAGAGGGGCCGCCGGGGAGCTGTTTTTT. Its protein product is CASSLRGAAGELFF.

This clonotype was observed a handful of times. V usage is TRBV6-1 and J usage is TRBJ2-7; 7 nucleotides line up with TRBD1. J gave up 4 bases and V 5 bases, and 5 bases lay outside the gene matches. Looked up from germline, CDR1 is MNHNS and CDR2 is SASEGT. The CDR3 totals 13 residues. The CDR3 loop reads CASSQQGVYEQYF. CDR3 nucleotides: TGTGCCAGCAGTCAGCAGGGGGTGTACGAGCAGTACTTC.

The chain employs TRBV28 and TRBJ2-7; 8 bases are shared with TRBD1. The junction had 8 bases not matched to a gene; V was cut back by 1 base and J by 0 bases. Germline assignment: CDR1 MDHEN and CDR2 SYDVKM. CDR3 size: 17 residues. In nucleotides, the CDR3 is TGTGCCAGCAGTTTATATGGGACAGGAATACACTCCTACGAGCAGTACTTC. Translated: CASSLYGTGIHSYEQYF. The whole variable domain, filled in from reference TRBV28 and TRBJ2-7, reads DVKVTQSSRYLVKRTGEKVFLECVQDMDHENMFWYRQDPGLGLRLIYFSYDVKMKEKGDIPEGYSVSREKKERFSLILESASTNQTSMYLCASSLYGTGIHSYEQYFGPGTRLTVT.

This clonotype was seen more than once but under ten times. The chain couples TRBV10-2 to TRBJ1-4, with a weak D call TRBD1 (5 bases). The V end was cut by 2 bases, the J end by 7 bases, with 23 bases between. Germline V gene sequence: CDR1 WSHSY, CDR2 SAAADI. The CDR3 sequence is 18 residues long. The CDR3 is CASSEAGSLGVVGEKLFF. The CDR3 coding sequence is TGCGCCAGCAGTGAGGCCGGATCCTTGGGGGTGGTTGGTGAAAAACTGTTTTTT.

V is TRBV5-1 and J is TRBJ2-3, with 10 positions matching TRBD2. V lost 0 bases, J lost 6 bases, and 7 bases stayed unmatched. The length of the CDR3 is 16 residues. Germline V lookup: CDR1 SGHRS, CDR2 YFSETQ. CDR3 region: CASSLEPSGSFDTQYF. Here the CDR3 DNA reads TGCGCCAGCAGCTTGGAGCCTAGCGGGAGTTTTGATACGCAGTATTTT.

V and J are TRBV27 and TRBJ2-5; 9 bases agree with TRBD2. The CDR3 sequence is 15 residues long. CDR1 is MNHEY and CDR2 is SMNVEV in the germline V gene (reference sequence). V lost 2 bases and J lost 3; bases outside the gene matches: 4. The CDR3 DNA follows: TGTGCCAGCAGTTTAACGCGGGAGGGTGAAGAGACCCAGTACTTC. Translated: CASSLTREGEETQYF.

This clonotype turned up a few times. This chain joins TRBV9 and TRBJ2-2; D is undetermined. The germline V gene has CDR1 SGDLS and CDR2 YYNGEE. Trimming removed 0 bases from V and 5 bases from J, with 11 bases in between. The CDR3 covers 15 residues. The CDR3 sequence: CASSVGTSGTGELFF. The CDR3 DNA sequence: TGTGCCAGCAGCGTAGGAACTTCAGGTACCGGGGAGCTGTTTTTT.

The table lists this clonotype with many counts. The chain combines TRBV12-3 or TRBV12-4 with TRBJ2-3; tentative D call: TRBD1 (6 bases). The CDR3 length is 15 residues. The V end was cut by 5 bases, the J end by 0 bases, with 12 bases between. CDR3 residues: CASSITGSSTDTQYF. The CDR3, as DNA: TGTGCCAGCAGTATTACAGGGTCCAGCACAGATACGCAGTATTTT.

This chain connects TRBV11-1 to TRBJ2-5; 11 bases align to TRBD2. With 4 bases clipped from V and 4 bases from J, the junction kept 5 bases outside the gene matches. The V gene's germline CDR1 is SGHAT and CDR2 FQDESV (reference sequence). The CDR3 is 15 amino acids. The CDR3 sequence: CASSSGTSGRETQYF. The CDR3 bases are TGTGCCAGCAGCTCCGGGACTAGCGGACGAGAGACCCAGTACTTC.

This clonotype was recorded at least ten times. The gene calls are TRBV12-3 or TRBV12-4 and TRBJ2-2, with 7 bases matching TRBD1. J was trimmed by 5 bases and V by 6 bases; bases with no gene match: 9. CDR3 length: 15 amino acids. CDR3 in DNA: TGTGCCAGCAGAAAGGGGGCTTCGTTGACCGGGGAGCTGTTTTTT. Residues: CASRKGASLTGELFF.